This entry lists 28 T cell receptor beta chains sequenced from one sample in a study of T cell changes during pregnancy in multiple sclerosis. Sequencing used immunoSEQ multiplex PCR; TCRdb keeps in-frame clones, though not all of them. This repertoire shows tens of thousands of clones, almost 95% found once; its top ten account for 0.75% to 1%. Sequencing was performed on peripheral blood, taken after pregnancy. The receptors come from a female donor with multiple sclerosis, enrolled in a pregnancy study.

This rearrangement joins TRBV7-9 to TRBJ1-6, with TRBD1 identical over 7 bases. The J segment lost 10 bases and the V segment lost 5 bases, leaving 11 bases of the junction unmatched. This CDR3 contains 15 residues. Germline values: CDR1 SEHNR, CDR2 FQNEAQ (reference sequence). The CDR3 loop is CASSPKDRAGSPLHF. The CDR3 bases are TGTGCCAGCAGCCCAAAAGACAGGGCGGGCTCACCCCTCCACTTT.

The CDR3: CAWSVDVEGETQYF. The CDR3 DNA reads as TGTGCCTGGAGTGTGGACGTGGAGGGAGAGACCCAGTACTTC. The V call is TRBV30, the J call TRBJ2-5, with a weak D call TRBD2 (6 bases). Per the germline V gene, CDR1 is GTSNPN and CDR2 is SVGIG (reference sequence). Trimming removed 0 bases from V and 4 bases from J, with 12 bases in between. CDR3 length: 14 residues.

The CDR3 is CASSGRGNEQYF. The CDR3 DNA is TGTGCCAGCAGTGGAAGGGGTAACGAGCAGTACTTC. The chain is built from TRBV2 and TRBJ2-7; D might be TRBD1 (5 bases). CDR3 length equals 12 residues. With 4 bases removed from V and 5 bases from J, the gap between germline ends came to 9 bases. CDR1 is SNHLY and CDR2 is FYNNEI in the germline V gene.

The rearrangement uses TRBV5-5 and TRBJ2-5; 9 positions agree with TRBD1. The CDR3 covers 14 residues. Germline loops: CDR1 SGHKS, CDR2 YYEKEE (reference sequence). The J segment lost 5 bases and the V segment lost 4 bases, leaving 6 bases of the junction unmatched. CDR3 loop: CASSRTGAGETQYF. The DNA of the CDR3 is TGTGCCAGCAGCCGGACAGGGGCCGGGGAGACCCAGTACTTC.

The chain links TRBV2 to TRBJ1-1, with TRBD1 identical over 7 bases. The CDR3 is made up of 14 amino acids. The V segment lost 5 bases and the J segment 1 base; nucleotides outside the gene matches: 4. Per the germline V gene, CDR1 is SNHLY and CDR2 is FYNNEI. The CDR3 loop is CASSRQGRNTEAFF. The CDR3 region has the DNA TGTGCCAGCAGTCGACAGGGCAGGAACACTGAAGCTTTCTTT.

As DNA, the CDR3 is TGTGCCACCGCCGAAGGGACTCTCTATGGCTACACCTTC. Translation gives CATAEGTLYGYTF. This chain links TRBV19 with TRBJ1-2, with D possibly matching TRBD1 (5 bases). Germline-derived CDR1 and CDR2 are LNHDA and SQIVND (reference sequence). V lost 10 bases and J lost 4, with 16 bases in between. The CDR3 is made up of 13 amino acids.

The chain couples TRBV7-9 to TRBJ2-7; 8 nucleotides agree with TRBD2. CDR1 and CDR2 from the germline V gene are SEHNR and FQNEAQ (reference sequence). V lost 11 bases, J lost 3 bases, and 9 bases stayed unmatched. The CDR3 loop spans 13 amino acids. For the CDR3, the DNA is TGTGCCGGGGCCCGGGGGGGGTACTACGAGCAGTACTTC. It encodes CAGARGGYYEQYF. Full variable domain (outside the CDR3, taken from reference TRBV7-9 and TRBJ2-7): DTGVSQNPRHKITKRGQNVTFRCDPISEHNRLYWYRQTLGQGPEFLTYFQNEAQLEKSRLLSDRFSAERPKGSFSTLEIQRTEQGDSAMYLCAGARGGYYEQYFGPGTRLTVT.

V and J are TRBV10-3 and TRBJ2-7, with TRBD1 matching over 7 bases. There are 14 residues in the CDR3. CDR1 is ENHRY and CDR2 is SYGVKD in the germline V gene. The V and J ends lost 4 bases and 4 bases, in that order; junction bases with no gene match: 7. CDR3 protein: CAISGDSSRYEQYF. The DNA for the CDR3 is TGTGCCATCAGTGGGGACAGCTCAAGGTACGAGCAGTACTTC.

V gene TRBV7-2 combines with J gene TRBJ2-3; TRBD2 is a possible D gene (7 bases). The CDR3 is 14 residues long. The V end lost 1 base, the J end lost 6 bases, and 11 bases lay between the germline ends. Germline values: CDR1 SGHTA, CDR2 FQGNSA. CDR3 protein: CASSLVGGRDTQYF. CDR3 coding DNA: TGTGCCAGCAGCTTAGTCGGGGGGCGGGATACGCAGTATTTT.

The CDR3 DNA sequence: TGTGCCAGTAGTATCCGACTAGCCCCCAACTACGAGCAGTACTTC. Amino acids: CASSIRLAPNYEQYF. The chain links TRBV19 to TRBJ2-7, with 7 bases identical to TRBD2. V shed 3 bases, J shed 3 bases, and the junction held 8 bases outside the gene matches. This CDR3 spans 15 amino acids. CDR1 and CDR2 from the germline V gene are LNHDA and SQIVND (reference sequence).

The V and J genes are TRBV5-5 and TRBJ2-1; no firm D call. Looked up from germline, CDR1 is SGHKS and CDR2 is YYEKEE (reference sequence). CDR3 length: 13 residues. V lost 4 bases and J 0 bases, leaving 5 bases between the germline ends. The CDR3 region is CASSPPSYNEQFF. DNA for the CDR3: TGTGCCAGCAGCCCTCCCTCCTACAATGAGCAGTTCTTC.

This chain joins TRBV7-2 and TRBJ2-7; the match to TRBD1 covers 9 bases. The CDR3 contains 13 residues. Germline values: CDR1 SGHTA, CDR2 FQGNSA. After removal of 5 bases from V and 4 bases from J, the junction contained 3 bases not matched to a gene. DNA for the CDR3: TGTGCCAGCAGCCCCGGACAGGGGTACGAGCAGTACTTC. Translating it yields CASSPGQGYEQYF. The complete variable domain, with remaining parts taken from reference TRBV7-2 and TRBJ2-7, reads GAGVSQSPSNKVTEKGKDVELRCDPISGHTALYWYRQSLGQGLEFLIYFQGNSAPDKSGLPSDRFSAERTGGSVSTLTIQRTQQEDSAVYLCASSPGQGYEQYFGPGTRLTVT.

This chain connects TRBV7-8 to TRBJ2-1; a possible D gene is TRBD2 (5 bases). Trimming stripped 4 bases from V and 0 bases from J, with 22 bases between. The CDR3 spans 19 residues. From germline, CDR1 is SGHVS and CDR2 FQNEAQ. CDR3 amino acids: CASSSRARVGGNSYNEQFF. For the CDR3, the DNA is TGTGCCAGCAGCTCCCGGGCGCGGGTTGGAGGTAACTCCTACAATGAGCAGTTCTTC.

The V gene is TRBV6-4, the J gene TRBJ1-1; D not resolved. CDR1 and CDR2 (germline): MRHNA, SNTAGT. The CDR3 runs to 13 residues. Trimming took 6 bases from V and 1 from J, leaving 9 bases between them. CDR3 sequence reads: CASRAEGNTEAFF. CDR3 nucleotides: TGTGCCAGCAGGGCCGAGGGGAACACTGAAGCTTTCTTT.

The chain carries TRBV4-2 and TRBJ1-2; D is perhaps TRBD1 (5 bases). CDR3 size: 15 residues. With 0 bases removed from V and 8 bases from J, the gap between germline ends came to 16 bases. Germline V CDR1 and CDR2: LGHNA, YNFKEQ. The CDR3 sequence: CASSQDQGLRGGYTF. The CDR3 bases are TGTGCCAGCAGCCAAGATCAGGGACTCCGCGGGGGCTACACCTTC.

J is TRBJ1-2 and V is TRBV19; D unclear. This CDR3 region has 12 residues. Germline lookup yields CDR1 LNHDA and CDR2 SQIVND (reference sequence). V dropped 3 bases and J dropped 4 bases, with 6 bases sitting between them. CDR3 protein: CASSIMAYGYTF. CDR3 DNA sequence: TGTGCCAGTAGTATCATGGCCTATGGCTACACCTTC. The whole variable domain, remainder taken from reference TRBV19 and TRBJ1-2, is DGGITQSPKYLFRKEGQNVTLSCEQNLNHDAMYWYRQDPGQGLRLIYYSQIVNDFQKGDIAEGYSVSREKKESFPLTVTSAQKNPTAFYLCASSIMAYGYTFGSGTRLTVV.

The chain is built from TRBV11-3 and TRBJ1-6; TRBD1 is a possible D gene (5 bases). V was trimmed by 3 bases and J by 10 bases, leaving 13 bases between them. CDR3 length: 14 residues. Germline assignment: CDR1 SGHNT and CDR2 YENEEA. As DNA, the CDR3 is TGTGCCAGCAGCTTCCGCCAGGGAAGATCACCCCTCCACTTT. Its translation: CASSFRQGRSPLHF.

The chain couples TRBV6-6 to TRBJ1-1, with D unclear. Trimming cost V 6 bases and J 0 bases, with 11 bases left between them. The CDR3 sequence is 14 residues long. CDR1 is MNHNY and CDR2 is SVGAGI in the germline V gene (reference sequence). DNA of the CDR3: TGTGCCAGCAGACAGCAGGTAATGAACACTGAAGCTTTCTTT. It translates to CASRQQVMNTEAFF.

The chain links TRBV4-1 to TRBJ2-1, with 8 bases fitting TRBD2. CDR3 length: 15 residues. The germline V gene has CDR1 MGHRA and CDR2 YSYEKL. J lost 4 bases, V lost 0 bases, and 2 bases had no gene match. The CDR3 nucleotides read TGCGCCAGCAGCCAAGACCCTAGCGGGTACAATGAGCAGTTCTTC. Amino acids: CASSQDPSGYNEQFF.

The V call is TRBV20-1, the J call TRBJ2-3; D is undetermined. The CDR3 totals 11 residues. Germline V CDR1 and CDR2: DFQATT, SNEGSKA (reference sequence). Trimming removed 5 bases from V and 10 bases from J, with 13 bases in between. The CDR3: CSAQILQAQYF. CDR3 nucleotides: TGCAGTGCTCAAATACTGCAGGCGCAGTATTTT.

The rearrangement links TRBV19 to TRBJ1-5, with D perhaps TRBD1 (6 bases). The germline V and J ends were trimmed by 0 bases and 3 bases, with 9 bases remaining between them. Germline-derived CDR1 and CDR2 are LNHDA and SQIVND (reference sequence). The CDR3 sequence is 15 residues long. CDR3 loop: CASSIDRGSNQPQHF. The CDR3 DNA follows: TGTGCCAGTAGTATAGACAGGGGCTCCAATCAGCCCCAGCATTTT.

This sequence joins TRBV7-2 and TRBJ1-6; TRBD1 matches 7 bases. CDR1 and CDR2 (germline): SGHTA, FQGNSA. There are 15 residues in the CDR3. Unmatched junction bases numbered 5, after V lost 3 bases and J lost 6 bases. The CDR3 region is CASSFSRDSNSPLHF. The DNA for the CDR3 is TGTGCCAGCAGCTTTAGCCGGGACAGTAATTCACCCCTCCACTTT. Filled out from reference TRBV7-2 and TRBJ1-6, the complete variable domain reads GAGVSQSPSNKVTEKGKDVELRCDPISGHTALYWYRQSLGQGLEFLIYFQGNSAPDKSGLPSDRFSAERTGGSVSTLTIQRTQQEDSAVYLCASSFSRDSNSPLHFGNGTRLTVT.

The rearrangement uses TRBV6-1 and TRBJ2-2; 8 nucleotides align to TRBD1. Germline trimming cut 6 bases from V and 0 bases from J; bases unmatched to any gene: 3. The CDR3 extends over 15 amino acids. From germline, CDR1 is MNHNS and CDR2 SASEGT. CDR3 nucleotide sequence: TGTGCCAGCAGGCGGACAGGGTCGAACACCGGGGAGCTGTTTTTT. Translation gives CASRRTGSNTGELFF.

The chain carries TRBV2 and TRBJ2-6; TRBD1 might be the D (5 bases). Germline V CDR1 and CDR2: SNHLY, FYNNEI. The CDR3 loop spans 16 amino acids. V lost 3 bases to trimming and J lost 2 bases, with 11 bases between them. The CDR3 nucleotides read TGTGCCAGCAGTGAGGGCAGGGATCCTGGGGCCAACGTCCTGACTTTC. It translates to CASSEGRDPGANVLTF.

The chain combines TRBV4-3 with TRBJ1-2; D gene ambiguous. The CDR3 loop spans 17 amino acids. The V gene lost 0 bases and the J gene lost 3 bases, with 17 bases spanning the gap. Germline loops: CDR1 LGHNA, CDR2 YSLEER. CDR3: CASSQEVGSDGDYGYTF. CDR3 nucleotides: TGCGCCAGCAGCCAAGAAGTCGGCTCTGACGGGGACTATGGCTACACCTTC.

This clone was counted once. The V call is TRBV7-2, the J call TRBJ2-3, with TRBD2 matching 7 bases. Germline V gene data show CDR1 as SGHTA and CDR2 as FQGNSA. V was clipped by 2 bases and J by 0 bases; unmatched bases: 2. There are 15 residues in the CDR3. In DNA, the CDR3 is TGTGCCAGCAGCTTATGGGGGGGGAGCACAGATACGCAGTATTTT. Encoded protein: CASSLWGGSTDTQYF. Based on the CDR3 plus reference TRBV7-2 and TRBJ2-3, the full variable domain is GAGVSQSPSNKVTEKGKDVELRCDPISGHTALYWYRQSLGQGLEFLIYFQGNSAPDKSGLPSDRFSAERTGGSVSTLTIQRTQQEDSAVYLCASSLWGGSTDTQYFGPGTRLTVL.

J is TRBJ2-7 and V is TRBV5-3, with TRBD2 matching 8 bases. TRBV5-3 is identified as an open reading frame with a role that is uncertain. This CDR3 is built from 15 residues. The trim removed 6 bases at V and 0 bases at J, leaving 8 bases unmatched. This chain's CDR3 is CARTSSGGHSYEQYF. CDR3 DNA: TGTGCCAGAACGTCCAGCGGGGGTCACTCCTACGAGCAGTACTTC.

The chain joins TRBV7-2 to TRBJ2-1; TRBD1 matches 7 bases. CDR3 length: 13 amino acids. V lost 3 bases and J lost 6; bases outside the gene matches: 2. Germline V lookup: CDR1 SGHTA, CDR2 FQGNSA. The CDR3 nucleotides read TGTGCCAGCAGCTTGGCAGGGGGCAATGAGCAGTTCTTC. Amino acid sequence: CASSLAGGNEQFF. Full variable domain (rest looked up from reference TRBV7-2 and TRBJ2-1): GAGVSQSPSNKVTEKGKDVELRCDPISGHTALYWYRQSLGQGLEFLIYFQGNSAPDKSGLPSDRFSAERTGGSVSTLTIQRTQQEDSAVYLCASSLAGGNEQFFGPGTRLTVL.